Listed below are T cell receptor beta chains from one sample, sequenced in a study of T cells in localized non-small cell lung cancer. Profiling relied on immunoSEQ multiplex PCR, and the TCRdb table lists in-frame clones only, not all of them. Of around 130,000 clones listed, 89% are singletons. The sequencing here drew on peripheral blood, taken before any cancer treatment. The source of these receptors is a female donor of 60 years or more with stage I lung adenocarcinoma. The conserved cysteine and the conserved F or W are not part of the CDR3 here. Fields, in order: CDR3 protein, J gene, V gene.

CDR3 protein: ASSFGARRRDTQY
J gene: TRBJ2-3
V gene: TRBV5-8

CDR3 protein: ASSQVEAGYGYT
J gene: TRBJ1-2
V gene: TRBV4-1

CDR3 protein: ASSTLDSCPRSSG
J gene: TRBJ2-7
V gene: TRBV21-1

CDR3 protein: ASSQTGGGDYGYT
J gene: TRBJ1-2
V gene: TRBV4-2

CDR3 protein: ARKKQQESYEQY
J gene: TRBJ2-7
V gene: TRBV2

CDR3 protein: ASGSILTDTQY
J gene: TRBJ2-3
V gene: TRBV12-5

CDR3 protein: ASSPAGTLYEQF
J gene: TRBJ2-1
V gene: TRBV18

CDR3 protein: AARAGTGVAQY
J gene: TRBJ2-5
V gene: TRBV6-5

CDR3 protein: ASSYLQGEAPLH
J gene: TRBJ1-6
V gene: TRBV28

CDR3 protein: ASSQITGGAYEQY
J gene: TRBJ2-7
V gene: TRBV4-1

CDR3 protein: ASSQSQWNEQF
J gene: TRBJ2-1
V gene: TRBV7-3

CDR3 protein: ASSSKNPTSGEKLF
J gene: TRBJ1-4
V gene: TRBV7-8

CDR3 protein: ASSTPAIWGETQY
J gene: TRBJ2-5
V gene: TRBV28

CDR3 protein: ASSKRTGLGTNYGYT
J gene: TRBJ1-2
V gene: TRBV2

CDR3 protein: ASSPPKHSEQF
J gene: TRBJ2-1
V gene: TRBV16

CDR3 protein: ASSPPSTRSGNTIY
J gene: TRBJ1-3
V gene: TRBV28

CDR3 protein: ASRPTDGNNQPQH
J gene: TRBJ1-5
V gene: TRBV4-1

CDR3 protein: ASSLRVEQY
J gene: TRBJ2-7
V gene: TRBV5-8

CDR3 protein: ASSLLFPTREQF
J gene: TRBJ2-1
V gene: TRBV7-9

CDR3 protein: ASSLDRGSTEAF
J gene: TRBJ1-1
V gene: TRBV5-1

CDR3 protein: ASSQDPLYGYT
J gene: TRBJ1-2
V gene: TRBV14

CDR3 protein: ASSAWILPYEQY
J gene: TRBJ2-7
V gene: TRBV28

CDR3 protein: ASSEISGAGANVLT
J gene: TRBJ2-6
V gene: TRBV6-1

CDR3 protein: ASSLALAGGQETQY
J gene: TRBJ2-5
V gene: TRBV5-4

CDR3 protein: ASSLANQGNTIY
J gene: TRBJ1-3
V gene: TRBV5-4

CDR3 protein: ASSPSWGGGGNSGNTIY
J gene: TRBJ1-3
V gene: TRBV18

CDR3 protein: ASSARAAREQY
J gene: TRBJ2-7
V gene: TRBV19

CDR3 protein: ASSLRTLNLNQPQH
J gene: TRBJ1-5
V gene: TRBV7-8

CDR3 protein: ASSLEGVYQPQH
J gene: TRBJ1-5
V gene: TRBV7-2

CDR3 protein: AISDSGGLAEAF
J gene: TRBJ1-1
V gene: TRBV10-3

CDR3 protein: ASSIGEVRSETQY
J gene: TRBJ2-5
V gene: TRBV19

CDR3 protein: ASSSPLAGRSYEQY
J gene: TRBJ2-7
V gene: TRBV27

CDR3 protein: ASDGGLRDTEAF
J gene: TRBJ1-1
V gene: TRBV19

CDR3 protein: ASSVAGTGGAKTQY
J gene: TRBJ2-5
V gene: TRBV7-6

CDR3 protein: ASRRQGSYYGYT
J gene: TRBJ1-2
V gene: TRBV27

CDR3 protein: ATSRGNLETQY
J gene: TRBJ2-5
V gene: TRBV15

CDR3 protein: ASGAGLSTDTQY
J gene: TRBJ2-3
V gene: TRBV6-5

CDR3 protein: ASSFRDRAYYGYT
J gene: TRBJ1-2
V gene: TRBV5-8

CDR3 protein: ASMDRANQPQH
J gene: TRBJ1-5
V gene: TRBV10-2

CDR3 protein: SVPLAGGWDTQY
J gene: TRBJ2-3
V gene: TRBV29-1

CDR3 protein: GQEGGTGYEKLF
J gene: TRBJ1-4
V gene: TRBV23-1

CDR3 protein: ASSRTQGREQY
J gene: TRBJ2-7
V gene: TRBV6-5

CDR3 protein: SAYSVQTQY
J gene: TRBJ2-5
V gene: TRBV20-1

CDR3 protein: SVNWGKNTEAF
J gene: TRBJ1-1
V gene: TRBV29-1

CDR3 protein: ASSGGTGGENEQF
J gene: TRBJ2-1
V gene: TRBV5-1

CDR3 protein: ASIWGQANTDTQY
J gene: TRBJ2-3
V gene: TRBV6-1

CDR3 protein: ASTALNYGYT
J gene: TRBJ1-2
V gene: TRBV28

CDR3 protein: SVAVSGKRTDTQY
J gene: TRBJ2-3
V gene: TRBV29-1

CDR3 protein: ASSLEGRSGGHRDEQF
J gene: TRBJ2-1
V gene: TRBV11-2

CDR3 protein: ASSLAGFVAEAF
J gene: TRBJ1-1
V gene: TRBV27

CDR3 protein: ASSQDPRASGSHEQY
J gene: TRBJ2-7
V gene: TRBV4-1

CDR3 protein: ASSPGPTLDGYT
J gene: TRBJ1-2
V gene: TRBV7-3

CDR3 protein: ASSRERAYEQY
J gene: TRBJ2-7
V gene: TRBV5-1

CDR3 protein: SVELAHQETQY
J gene: TRBJ2-5
V gene: TRBV29-1

CDR3 protein: ASSEWTVNTGELF
J gene: TRBJ2-2
V gene: TRBV2